This T cell receptor (beta chain) comes out of a study of blood T cell repertoires in COVID-19. Study-level background: The analysed material was cDNA or gDNA that came from T cells, B-cell-depleted T cells, or PBMCs.

Generated by immunoSEQ multiplex PCR, the TCRdb table keeps only in-frame clones and is missing some. The sample records approximately 84,000 clones, around 90% being singletons. CDR3 length: 15 residues. V lost 6 bases to trimming and J lost 4 bases, with 18 bases between them. Germline V lookup: CDR1 MNHEY, CDR2 SMNVEV (reference sequence). Sequencing used peripheral blood. The rearrangement joins TRBV27 to TRBJ1-1; D might be TRBD1 (6 bases). The clonotype was recovered from a human donor with active COVID-19. The donor label of this sample is uncertain. The CDR3 DNA reads TGTGCCAGCAGCGAGCTGGGGGCAGGTCCCACTGAAGCTTTCTTT. Protein sequence: CASSELGAGPTEAFF.